One and the same sample provided the 14 T cell receptor beta chains below, sequenced in a study of regulatory T cells in long-lasting Graves disease. To make TCR beta libraries, researchers used iRepertoire HTBI primers and Arm-PCR of CDR3 regions. One entry per CDR3 protein, called by TCRdb with MiXCR from the multiplex PCR reads. The sample holds over 450,000 distinct CDR3 sequences, around a fifth seen once. As for time point: persistent/refractory GD, antithyroid drugs over 5 years with positive TRAb. After RNA was extracted from PBMCs, the TCR library was made from it. Specimen: peripheral blood mononuclear cells (PBMCs), collected when the disease was refractory, from a patient treated with antithyroid drugs. All receptors come from a female donor with Graves disease.

This clonotype has more than one count but fewer than ten. V usage is TRBV30 and J usage is TRBJ2-7; tentatively, D is TRBD1 or TRBD2 (5 bases each). The CDR3 totals 14 residues. V was pared by 2 bases and J by 1 base, with 12 bases between. In germline, CDR1 is GTSNPN, CDR2 SVGIG (reference sequence). The CDR3 coding sequence is TGTGCCTGGAGTAAGGGACCCTCGTCCTACGAGCAGTACTTC. Protein: CAWSKGPSSYEQYF.

This clonotype was seen many times. J is TRBJ1-2 and V is TRBV2, with a tentative D call TRBD1 (6 bases). V was shortened by 5 bases and J by 0 bases, with 7 bases between the two germline ends. The CDR3 extends over 13 amino acids. Germline V gene lookup returns CDR1 SNHLY and CDR2 FYNNEI. The CDR3 nucleotides read TGTGCCAGCAGTTACAGGGCTAACTATGGCTACACCTTC. Residues: CASSYRANYGYTF.

This clonotype was picked up many times. The chain links TRBV28 to TRBJ1-6; D uncertain. Trimming shortened V by 6 bases and J by 1 base, and 16 bases separated the two germline ends. The length of the CDR3 is 17 residues. The germline V gene has CDR1 MDHEN and CDR2 SYDVKM. CDR3 sequence (DNA): TGTGCCAGCAGCTCCCCCTGGGATTTTTCCTATAATTCACCCCTCCACTTT. This codes for CASSSPWDFSYNSPLHF.

V and J are TRBV6-1 and TRBJ1-2; the D gene is possibly TRBD1 (5 bases). The CDR3 extends over 15 amino acids. V shed 6 bases and J shed 2 bases, with 16 bases lying between them. Looked up from germline, CDR1 is MNHNS and CDR2 is SASEGT. Here the CDR3 reads CASSPSQGNNYGYTF. CDR3 nucleotide sequence: TGTGCCAGCAGCCCAAGCCAGGGTAACAACTATGGCTACACCTTC.

This clonotype occurred many times. This chain uses TRBV27 with TRBJ2-7, with 9 bases matching TRBD1. The CDR3 is 12 amino acids. Germline V gene sequence: CDR1 MNHEY, CDR2 SMNVEV (reference sequence). Losses at the gene ends were 7 bases for V and 5 bases for J; bases not matched to a gene: 3. The DNA of the CDR3 is TGTGCCAGCACCGGGACAGGGAACGAGCAGTACTTC. Its protein product is CASTGTGNEQYF.

The chain uses TRBV5-1 and TRBJ2-3; TRBD2 aligns across 8 bases. This CDR3 is built from 16 residues. Germline lookup yields CDR1 SGHRS and CDR2 YFSETQ. With V trimmed by 3 bases and J by 6 bases, 12 bases remained unmatched. CDR3 protein: CASSSRGGGPRDTQYF. CDR3 coding DNA: TGCGCCAGCAGCTCCCGAGGCGGGGGGCCGCGGGATACGCAGTATTTT.

The chain has TRBV20-1 and TRBJ2-7; D is ambiguous. V was shortened by 0 bases and J by 3 bases, with 18 bases between the two germline ends. The CDR3 consists of 16 residues. In germline, CDR1 is DFQATT, CDR2 SNEGSKA (reference sequence). The CDR3 loop reads CSARDSTVNVIYEQYF. The DNA of the CDR3 is TGCAGTGCTAGAGATTCCACGGTGAACGTGATCTACGAGCAGTACTTC.

This chain connects TRBV7-9 to TRBJ2-7, with D maybe TRBD1 (6 bases). Germline V gene sequence: CDR1 SEHNR, CDR2 FQNEAQ (reference sequence). The CDR3 has 13 residues. With 0 bases removed from V and 7 bases from J, the gap between germline ends came to 10 bases. The CDR3: CASSLASGTEQYF. CDR3 DNA: TGTGCCAGCAGCTTAGCTTCGGGGACAGAGCAGTACTTC.

This clonotype was counted at least ten times. The rearrangement links TRBV5-1 to TRBJ2-7, with D tentatively TRBD2 (6 bases). This CDR3 region has 14 residues. V was cut by 0 bases and J by 3 bases, with 10 bases left in between. The germline V gene encodes CDR1 SGHRS and CDR2 YFSETQ. In nucleotides, the CDR3 is TGCGCCAGCAGCTTGGATACAGCGGGCTACGAGCAGTACTTC. Protein product: CASSLDTAGYEQYF.

This rearrangement joins TRBV9 to TRBJ2-7; D gene ambiguous. CDR3 length: 14 residues. The germline V gene has CDR1 SGDLS and CDR2 YYNGEE. Trimming left V 0 bases short and J 3 bases short, with 10 bases between. The CDR3 spells CASSVALGFYEQYF. The CDR3 region has the DNA TGTGCCAGCAGCGTAGCTCTAGGGTTCTACGAGCAGTACTTC.

This CDR3 reads CASSLVEVASSGANVLTF. The DNA of the CDR3 is TGTGCCAGCAGCTTAGTCGAGGTCGCGAGCTCTGGGGCCAACGTCCTGACTTTC. The V and J genes are TRBV13 and TRBJ2-6, with D hard to call. Trimming shortened V by 1 base and J by 0 bases, and 13 bases separated the two germline ends. The CDR3 spans 18 residues. Germline loops: CDR1 PRHDT, CDR2 FYEKMQ (reference sequence).

The chain joins TRBV19 to TRBJ1-6; 7 bases agree with TRBD1. V lost 5 bases and J lost 7; bases outside the gene matches: 5. The length of the CDR3 is 14 residues. In germline, CDR1 is LNHDA, CDR2 SQIVND (reference sequence). The CDR3 DNA is TGTGCCAGTAGTCAGGGGGTAGGGAATTCACCCCTCCACTTT. Translation: CASSQGVGNSPLHF. The complete variable domain, with remaining parts taken from reference TRBV19 and TRBJ1-6, reads DGGITQSPKYLFRKEGQNVTLSCEQNLNHDAMYWYRQDPGQGLRLIYYSQIVNDFQKGDIAEGYSVSREKKESFPLTVTSAQKNPTAFYLCASSQGVGNSPLHFGNGTRLTVT.

The chain combines TRBV18 with TRBJ1-4; D ambiguous. Germline CDR1 is KGHSH and CDR2 is LQKENI. The V end was cut by 3 bases, the J end by 6 bases, with 8 bases between. The CDR3 has 13 residues. The DNA of the CDR3 is TGTGCCAGCTCACCGGGGTCGGATGAAAAACTGTTTTTT. As protein: CASSPGSDEKLFF.

On this clonotype: A much larger clone lies a single base off, so this may be a read error. The rearrangement links TRBV10-3 to TRBJ2-5; 9 bases are a match to TRBD1. The ends lost 8 bases at V and 3 bases at J; junction bases unmatched: 10. CDR3 length: 15 residues. Germline loops: CDR1 ENHRY, CDR2 SYGVKD. In nucleotides, the CDR3 is TGTGCCATCGGGGAGGGGACAGGGAGTAAAGAGACCCAGTACTTC. Protein product: CAIGEGTGSKETQYF.